This record concerns one TCR beta chain sequence. The data are from a study of OX40 agonist ivuxolimab in advanced cancers. The data were produced by immunoSEQ multiplex PCR, yet TCRdb's version contains in-frame clones alone and is incomplete. This table holds 12,000 to 15,000 clones, roughly 89% found once. The CDR3 is made up of 15 amino acids. V dropped 6 bases and J dropped 0; count of bases not matched to a gene: 9. CDR1 SQVTM and CDR2 ANQGSEA come from the germline V gene. The sample here was CD4+ or CD8+ T cells sorted from blood, taken in a trial of the OX40 agonist ivuxolimab. The sequence came from an adult with an advanced solid tumor such as melanoma, head and neck, liver or kidney cancer. The V and J genes are TRBV29-1 and TRBJ1-2; 8 bases match TRBD1. The CDR3, as DNA: TGCAGCGTCGGTGGACAGGGCTTAGCTAACTATGGCTACACCTTC. This translates into CSVGGQGLANYGYTF. The full variable domain, rest sourced from reference TRBV29-1 and TRBJ1-2, is SAVISQKPSRDICQRGTSLTIQCQVDSQVTMMFWYRQQPGQSLTLIATANQGSEATYESGFVIDKFPISRPNLTFSTLTVSNMSPEDSSIYLCSVGGQGLANYGYTFGSGTRLTVV.